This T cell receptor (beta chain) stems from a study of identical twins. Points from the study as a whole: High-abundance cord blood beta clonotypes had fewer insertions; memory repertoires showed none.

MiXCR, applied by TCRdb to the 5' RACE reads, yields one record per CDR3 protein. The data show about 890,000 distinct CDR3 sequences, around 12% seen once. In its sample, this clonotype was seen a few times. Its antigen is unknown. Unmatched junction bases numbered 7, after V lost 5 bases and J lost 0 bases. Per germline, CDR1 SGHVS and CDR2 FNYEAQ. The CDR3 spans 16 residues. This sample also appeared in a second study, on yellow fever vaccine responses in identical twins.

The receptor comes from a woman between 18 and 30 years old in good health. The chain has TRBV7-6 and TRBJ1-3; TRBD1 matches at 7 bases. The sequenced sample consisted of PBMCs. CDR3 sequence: CASSLGTVGSGNTIYF. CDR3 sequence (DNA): TGTGCCAGCAGCCTGGGGACAGTCGGCTCTGGAAACACCATATATTTT.